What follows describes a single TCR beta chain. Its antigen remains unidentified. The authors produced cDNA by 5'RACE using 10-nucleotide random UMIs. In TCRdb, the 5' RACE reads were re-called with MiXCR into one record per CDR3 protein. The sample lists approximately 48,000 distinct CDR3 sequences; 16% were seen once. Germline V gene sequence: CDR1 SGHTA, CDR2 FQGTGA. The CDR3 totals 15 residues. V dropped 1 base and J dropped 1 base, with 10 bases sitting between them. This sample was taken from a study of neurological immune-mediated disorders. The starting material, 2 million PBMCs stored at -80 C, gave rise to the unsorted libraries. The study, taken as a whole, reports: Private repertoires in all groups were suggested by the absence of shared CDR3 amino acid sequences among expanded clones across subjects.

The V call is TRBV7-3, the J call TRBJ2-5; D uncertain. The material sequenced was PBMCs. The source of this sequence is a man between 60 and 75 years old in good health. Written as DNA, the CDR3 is TGTGCCAGCAGCTTAAAAGGCGGCGGCCAAGAGACCCAGTACTTC. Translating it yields CASSLKGGGQETQYF. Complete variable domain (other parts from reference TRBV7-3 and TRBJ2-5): GAGVSQTPSNKVTEKGKYVELRCDPISGHTALYWYRQSLGQGPEFLIYFQGTGAADDSGLPNDRFFAVRPEGSVSTLKIQRTERGDSAVYLCASSLKGGGQETQYFGPGTRLLVL.